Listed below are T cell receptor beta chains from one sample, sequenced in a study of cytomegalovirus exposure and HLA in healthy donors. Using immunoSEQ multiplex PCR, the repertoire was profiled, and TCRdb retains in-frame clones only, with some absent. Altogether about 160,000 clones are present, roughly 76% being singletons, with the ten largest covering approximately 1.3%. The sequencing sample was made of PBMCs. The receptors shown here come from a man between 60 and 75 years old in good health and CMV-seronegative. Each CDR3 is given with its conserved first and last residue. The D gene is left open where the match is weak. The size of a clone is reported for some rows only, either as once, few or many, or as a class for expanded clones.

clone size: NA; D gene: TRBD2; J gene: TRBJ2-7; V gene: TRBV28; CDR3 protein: CASSRGLAGSPYEQYF; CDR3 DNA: TGTGCCAGCAGCCGTGGACTAGCGGGGTCACCCTACGAGCAGTACTTC
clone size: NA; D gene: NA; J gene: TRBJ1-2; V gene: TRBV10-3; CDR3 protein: CAIRIDRDYGYTF; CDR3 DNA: TGTGCCATCAGAATCGACAGAGACTATGGCTACACCTTC
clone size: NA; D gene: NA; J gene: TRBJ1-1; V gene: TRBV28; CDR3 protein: CATRLGGITEAFF; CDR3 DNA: TGTGCCACCCGCCTGGGGGGGATCACTGAAGCTTTCTTT
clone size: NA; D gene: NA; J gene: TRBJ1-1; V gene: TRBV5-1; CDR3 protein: CASSLATAGSSMNTEAFF; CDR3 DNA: TGCGCCAGCAGCTTGGCGACCGCGGGTAGCAGTATGAACACTGAAGCTTTCTTT
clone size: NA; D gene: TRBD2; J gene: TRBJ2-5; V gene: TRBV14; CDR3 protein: CASSRAGGPVQETQYF; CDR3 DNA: TGTGCCAGCAGCCGAGCGGGGGGGCCGGTCCAAGAGACCCAGTACTTC
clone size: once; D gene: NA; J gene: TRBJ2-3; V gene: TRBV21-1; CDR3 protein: CASSMEPGTDTDTQYF; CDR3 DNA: TGTGCCAGCAGCATGGAGCCGGGGACAGATACAGATACGCAGTATTTT
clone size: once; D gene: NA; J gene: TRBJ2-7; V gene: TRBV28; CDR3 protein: CASSRTPTYEQYF; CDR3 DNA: TGTGCCAGCAGCCGGACTCCCACCTACGAGCAGTACTTC
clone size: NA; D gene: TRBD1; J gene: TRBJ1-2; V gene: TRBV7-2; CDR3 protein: CASSFPPGQGLGGYTF; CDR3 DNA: TGTGCCAGCAGCTTTCCGCCGGGACAGGGTTTAGGAGGCTACACCTTC
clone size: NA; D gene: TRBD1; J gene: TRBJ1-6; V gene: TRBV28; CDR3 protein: CASSPLGQGAGSPLHF; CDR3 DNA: TGTGCCAGCAGTCCTTTAGGGCAGGGGGCCGGATCACCCCTCCACTTT
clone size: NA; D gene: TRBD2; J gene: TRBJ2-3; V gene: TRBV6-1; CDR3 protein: CASSESGLAGGTDTQYF; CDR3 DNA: TGTGCCAGCAGTGAATCGGGACTAGCGGGCGGCACAGATACGCAGTATTTT
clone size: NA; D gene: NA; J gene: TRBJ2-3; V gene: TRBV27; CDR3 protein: CASREGRTDTQYF; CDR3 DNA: TGTGCCAGCAGGGAGGGACGCACAGATACGCAGTATTTT
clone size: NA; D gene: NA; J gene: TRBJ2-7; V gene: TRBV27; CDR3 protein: CASSLDRSHYEQYF; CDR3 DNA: TGTGCCAGCAGTCTAGACAGGAGTCACTACGAGCAGTACTTC
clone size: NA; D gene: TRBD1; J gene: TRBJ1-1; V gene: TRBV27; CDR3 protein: CASSPRQGTGKAFF; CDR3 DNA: TGTGCCAGCAGTCCCCGACAGGGTACGGGGAAAGCTTTCTTT
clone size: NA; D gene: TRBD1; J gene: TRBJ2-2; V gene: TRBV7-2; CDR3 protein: CASSLDRGGTGELFF; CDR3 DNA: TGTGCCAGCAGCTTAGACAGGGGTGGAACCGGGGAGCTGTTTTTT
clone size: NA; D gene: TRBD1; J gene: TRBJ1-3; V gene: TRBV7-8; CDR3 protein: CASSLPRGPGNTIYF; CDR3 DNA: TGTGCCAGCAGCTTACCCAGGGGGCCCGGAAACACCATATATTTT
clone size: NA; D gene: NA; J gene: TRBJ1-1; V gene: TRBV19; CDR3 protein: CASSIGRRRTEAFF; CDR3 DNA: TGTGCCAGTAGTATTGGCAGGCGCCGCACTGAAGCTTTCTTT
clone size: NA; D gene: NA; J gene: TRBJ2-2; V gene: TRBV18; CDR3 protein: CASSPAGTGELFF; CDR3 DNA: TGTGCCAGCTCACCGGCGGGCACCGGGGAGCTGTTTTTT
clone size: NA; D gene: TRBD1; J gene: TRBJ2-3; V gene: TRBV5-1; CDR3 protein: CASSLEGQGDMDTQYF; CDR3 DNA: TGCGCCAGCAGCTTGGAGGGACAGGGGGACATGGATACGCAGTATTTT
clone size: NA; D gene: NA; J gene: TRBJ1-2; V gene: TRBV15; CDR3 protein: CATSRGEVGMKYGYTF; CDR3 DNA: TGTGCCACCAGCAGAGGGGAGGTAGGGATGAAGTATGGCTACACCTTC
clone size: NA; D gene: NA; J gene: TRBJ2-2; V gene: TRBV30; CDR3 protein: CAWSEIHQDTGELFF; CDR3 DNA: TGTGCCTGGAGCGAGATCCATCAAGACACCGGGGAGCTGTTTTTT
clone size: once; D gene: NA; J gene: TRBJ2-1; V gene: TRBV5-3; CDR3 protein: CARSLEQESYNEQFF; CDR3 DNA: TGTGCCAGAAGCTTGGAACAGGAGTCCTACAATGAGCAGTTCTTC
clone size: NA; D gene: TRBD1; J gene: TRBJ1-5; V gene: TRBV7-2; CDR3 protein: CASTSGTGGQPQHF; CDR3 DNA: TGTGCCAGCACATCCGGGACAGGGGGTCAGCCCCAGCATTTT
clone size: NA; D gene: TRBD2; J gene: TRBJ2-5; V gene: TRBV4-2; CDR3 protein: CASSRGLAGGGETQYF; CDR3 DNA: TGTGCCAGCAGCCGGGGACTAGCGGGGGGAGGGGAGACCCAGTACTTC
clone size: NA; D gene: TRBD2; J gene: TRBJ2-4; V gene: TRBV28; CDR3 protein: CASRSSGGTKNIQYF; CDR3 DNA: TGTGCCAGCAGATCTAGCGGGGGGACCAAAAACATTCAGTACTTC
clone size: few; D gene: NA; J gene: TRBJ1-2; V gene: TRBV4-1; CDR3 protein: CASSQPTGYGYTF; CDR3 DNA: TGCGCCAGCAGCCAACCGACTGGCTATGGCTACACCTTC
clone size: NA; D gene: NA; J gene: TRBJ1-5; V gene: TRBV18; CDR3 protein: CASSQNGGDANQPQHF; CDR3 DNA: TGTGCCAGCTCACAAAACGGCGGGGATGCTAATCAGCCCCAGCATTTT
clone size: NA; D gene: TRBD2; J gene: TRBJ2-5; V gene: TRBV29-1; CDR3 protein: CSVEGGLAGVAKETQYF; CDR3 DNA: TGCAGCGTTGAAGGCGGTCTAGCGGGAGTAGCGAAAGAGACCCAGTACTTC
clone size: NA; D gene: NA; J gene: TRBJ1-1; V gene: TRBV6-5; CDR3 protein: CASSYGGFMNTEAFF; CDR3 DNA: TGTGCCAGCAGTTATGGCGGTTTCATGAACACTGAAGCTTTCTTT
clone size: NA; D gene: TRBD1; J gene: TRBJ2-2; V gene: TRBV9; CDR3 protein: CASSVDLGQGANTGELFF; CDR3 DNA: TGTGCCAGCAGCGTAGACCTAGGACAGGGGGCGAACACCGGGGAGCTGTTTTTT
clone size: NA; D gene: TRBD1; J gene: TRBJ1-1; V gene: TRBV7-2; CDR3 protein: CASSFTRDREAFF; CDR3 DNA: TGTGCCAGCAGCTTTACCCGGGACAGGGAAGCTTTCTTT
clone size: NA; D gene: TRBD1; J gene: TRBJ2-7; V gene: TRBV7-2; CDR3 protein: CASSQYRGFAYEQYF; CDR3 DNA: TGTGCCAGCAGCCAATACAGGGGGTTCGCCTACGAGCAGTACTTC
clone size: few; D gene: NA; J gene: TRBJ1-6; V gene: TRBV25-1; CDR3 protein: CASRQKTNSPLHF; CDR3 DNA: TGTGCCAGCAGACAGAAAACTAATTCACCCCTCCACTTT
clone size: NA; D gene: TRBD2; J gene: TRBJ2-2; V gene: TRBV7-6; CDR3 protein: CASTLGLAGPTGELFF; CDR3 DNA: TGTGCCAGCACCTTGGGACTAGCGGGACCCACCGGGGAGCTGTTTTTT
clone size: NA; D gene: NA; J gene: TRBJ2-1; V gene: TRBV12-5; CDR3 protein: CASGFQQDQSSYNEQFF; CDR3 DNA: TGTGCTAGTGGTTTCCAACAGGACCAGAGCTCCTACAATGAGCAGTTCTTC
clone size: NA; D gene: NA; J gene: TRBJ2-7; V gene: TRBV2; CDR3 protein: CASSATGKGYEQYF; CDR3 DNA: TGTGCCAGCAGTGCCACAGGGAAAGGATACGAGCAGTACTTC
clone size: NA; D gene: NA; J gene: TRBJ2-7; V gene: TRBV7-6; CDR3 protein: CASSLATNTYEQYF; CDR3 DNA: TGTGCCAGCAGCTTAGCGACAAATACCTACGAGCAGTACTTC
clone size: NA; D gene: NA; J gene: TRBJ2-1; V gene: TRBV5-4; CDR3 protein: CASSLPGVYNEQFF; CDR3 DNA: TGTGCCAGCAGCTTGCCGGGAGTCTACAATGAGCAGTTCTTC
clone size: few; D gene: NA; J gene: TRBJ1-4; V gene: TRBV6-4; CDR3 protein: CASSDPGRWEKLFF; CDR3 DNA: TGTGCCAGCAGTGACCCGGGGAGGTGGGAAAAACTGTTTTTT
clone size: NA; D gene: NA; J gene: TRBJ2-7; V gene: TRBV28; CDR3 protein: CASSLSSAGTHEQYF; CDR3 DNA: TGTGCCAGCAGTTTATCGTCAGCCGGGACACACGAGCAGTACTTC
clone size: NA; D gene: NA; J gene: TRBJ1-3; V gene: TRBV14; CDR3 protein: CASSQADRSSGNTIYF; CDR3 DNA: TGTGCCAGCAGCCAGGCTGACAGGTCCTCTGGAAACACCATATATTTT
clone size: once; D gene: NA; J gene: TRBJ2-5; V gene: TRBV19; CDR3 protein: CASSIPAAGVKTQYF; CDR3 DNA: TGTGCCAGTAGTATCCCCGCAGCGGGTGTGAAGACCCAGTACTTC
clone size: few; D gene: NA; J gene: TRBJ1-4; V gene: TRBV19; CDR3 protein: CASTGVYNEKLFF; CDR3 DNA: TGTGCCAGTACTGGAGTTTATAATGAAAAACTGTTTTTT
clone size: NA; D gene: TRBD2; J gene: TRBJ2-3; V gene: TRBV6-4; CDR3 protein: CASSRLAGGLGTTQYF; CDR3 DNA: TGTGCCAGCAGTCGACTAGCGGGAGGGCTTGGAACTACGCAGTATTTT
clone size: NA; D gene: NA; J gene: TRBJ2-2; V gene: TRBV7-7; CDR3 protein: CASSLNRDGTGELFF; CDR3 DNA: TGTGCCAGCAGCTTAAACAGGGACGGCACCGGGGAGCTGTTTTTT
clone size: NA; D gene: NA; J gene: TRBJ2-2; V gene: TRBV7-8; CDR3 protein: CASSFAGLLTGELFF; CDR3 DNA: TGTGCCAGCAGCTTCGCCGGACTCCTCACCGGGGAGCTGTTTTTT
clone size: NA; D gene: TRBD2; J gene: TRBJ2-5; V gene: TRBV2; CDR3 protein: CASRGTSMQETQYF; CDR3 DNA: TGTGCCAGCAGAGGGACTAGCATGCAAGAGACCCAGTACTTC
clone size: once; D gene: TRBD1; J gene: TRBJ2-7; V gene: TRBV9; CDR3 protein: CASRPAGPHRGTSYEQYF; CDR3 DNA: TGTGCCAGCAGACCAGCCGGGCCCCACAGGGGCACTTCCTACGAGCAGTACTTC
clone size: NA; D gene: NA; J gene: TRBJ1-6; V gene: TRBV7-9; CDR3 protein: CASSLGGAGAGWNSPLHF; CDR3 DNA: TGTGCCAGCAGCTTAGGGGGCGCAGGGGCCGGTTGGAATTCACCCCTCCACTTT
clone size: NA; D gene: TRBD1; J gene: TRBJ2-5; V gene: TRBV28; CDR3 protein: CASRTSTGGGQETQYF; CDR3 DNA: TGTGCCAGCAGGACCTCGACAGGGGGAGGGCAAGAGACCCAGTACTTC
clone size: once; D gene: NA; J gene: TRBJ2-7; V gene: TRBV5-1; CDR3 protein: CASIPDRQYEQYF; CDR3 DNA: TGCGCCAGCATTCCTGACAGGCAGTACGAGCAGTACTTC
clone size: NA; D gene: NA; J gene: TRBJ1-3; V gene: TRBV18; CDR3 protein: CASSPPGHLSGGNTIYF; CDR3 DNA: TGTGCCAGCTCACCACCGGGACATCTCTCCGGTGGAAACACCATATATTTT